This T cell receptor (beta chain) was captured by sequencing in a study of esophageal squamous cell carcinoma under preoperative chemotherapy (dated by TCRdb to the late 2010s). Background for the entire study: The study profiled TCR repertoires of both peripheral blood T cells and tumor-infiltrating lymphocytes. Repertoires from samples taken before paclitaxel-nedaplatin therapy were compared with repertoires from samples taken after paclitaxel-nedaplatin therapy. The effects of paclitaxel-nedaplatin chemotherapy on T-cell receptor repertoires in patients with esophageal squamous cell carcinoma were assessed. Roughly 5 patients with primary esophageal squamous cell carcinoma were included in the cohort.

In light of the paper, this sample's time point label describes: after preoperative PTX-NDP chemotherapy. Paclitaxel-nedaplatin was administered to patients as preoperative chemotherapy before surgery. This clonotype showed up many times. Its antigen has not been determined. Qualities for individual bases were not recorded, and no much larger clone is one base off. From the cysteine through the phenylalanine, the CDR3 covers 15 amino acids. Only CDR3 DNA is held: 45 bases, read in frame from base 1. Trimming removed 5 bases from V and 6 bases from J; the gene matches leave 6 bases unexplained. Findings and caveats that apply to the study as a whole: After chemotherapy, peripheral T cells showed a significant rise in TCR diversity, whereas tumor-infiltrating lymphocytes did not. Paclitaxel-nedaplatin therapy caused immediate and substantial changes in clonotype frequency, and abundant clones were more likely to contract than to amplify. The analysis included only a handful of patients with esophageal squamous cell carcinoma, making the cohort small. Post-treatment tumor-infiltrating lymphocytes appeared to be derived in part from peripheral T cells migrating into the tumor, rather than solely from local clonal changes.

Libraries came from PCR. Sequencing instrument: HiSeq X Ten. High-throughput sequencing was used to characterize the TCR repertoires. TCRdb handled the public reads itself, with Q25 trimming in fastp and clone calling in MiXCR, and kept productive beta chains. Rows with one shared CDR3 protein collapse into an entry with the most common genes and DNA. The sample table shows 34,000 or so distinct CDR3 sequences, and approximately 51% are seen once. The ten largest account for 20% to 25% of the sample. The material was obtained from a patient given preoperative chemotherapy. The chain is encoded by TRBV12-3 or TRBV12-4 joined to TRBJ2-1; the central 11 bases match TRBD2. This receptor was obtained from a human donor with esophageal squamous cell carcinoma. The donor label of this sample is uncertain. The DNA sequence is given as TGTGCCAGCAGTATTAGCGGGGGGGCCTTCAATGAGCAGTTCTTC. Protein translation: CASSISGGAFNEQFF.